The sequence of this T cell receptor beta chain was determined in a study of T cell repertoires in cytomegalovirus infection (dated by TCRdb to the late 2010s). A note on the overall study: The HLA type of each donor mattered for the analysis, because public TCR beta signatures pointed to carriage of CMV infection along with the matching HLA type.

The germline V gene encodes CDR1 MDHEN and CDR2 SYDVKM. Deletion took 5 bases off V and 5 bases off J, with a span of 7 bases between the germline ends. CDR3 length: 12 amino acids, cysteine to phenylalanine. The only DNA kept is the CDR3, 36 bases in frame from the first base. This clonotype was recorded a few times. The antigen it recognizes is unknown. Nothing much larger sits one base from this clone, and base qualities are not available. Sequencer: Illumina HiSeq 1500. TCRdb reprocessed the public reads (quality trimming at Q25 with fastp, clone calling with MiXCR) and kept in-frame beta chains. Rows are combined by CDR3 protein, so each entry shows the most common genes and DNA. The sample profile shows 200,000 or so distinct CDR3 sequences; roughly a fifth of them were found once. Together, the top ten hold just under 3% of the sample. The research as a whole found: The ex vivo response was dominated by HLA-C-restricted CMV-specific TCR beta clonotypes, and the single most frequent clonotype in two of eight donors was supplied by these HLA-C-restricted clonotypes. In both this cohort and an independent cohort of several hundred donors, the cumulative frequency of public TCR beta family members distinguished carriers of CMV infection plus the relevant HLA type.

The receptor's source is a human donor in good health (CMV status not recorded). Some clones in this sample may be carry-over from other donors' samples. The chain is made from TRBV28 and TRBJ1-5, with the identity of the D gene unclear. The sample consisted of PBMCs. The CDR3 region has the sequence CASSATHQPQHF. The nucleotides are TGTGCCAGCAGTGCCACCCATCAGCCCCAGCATTTT.